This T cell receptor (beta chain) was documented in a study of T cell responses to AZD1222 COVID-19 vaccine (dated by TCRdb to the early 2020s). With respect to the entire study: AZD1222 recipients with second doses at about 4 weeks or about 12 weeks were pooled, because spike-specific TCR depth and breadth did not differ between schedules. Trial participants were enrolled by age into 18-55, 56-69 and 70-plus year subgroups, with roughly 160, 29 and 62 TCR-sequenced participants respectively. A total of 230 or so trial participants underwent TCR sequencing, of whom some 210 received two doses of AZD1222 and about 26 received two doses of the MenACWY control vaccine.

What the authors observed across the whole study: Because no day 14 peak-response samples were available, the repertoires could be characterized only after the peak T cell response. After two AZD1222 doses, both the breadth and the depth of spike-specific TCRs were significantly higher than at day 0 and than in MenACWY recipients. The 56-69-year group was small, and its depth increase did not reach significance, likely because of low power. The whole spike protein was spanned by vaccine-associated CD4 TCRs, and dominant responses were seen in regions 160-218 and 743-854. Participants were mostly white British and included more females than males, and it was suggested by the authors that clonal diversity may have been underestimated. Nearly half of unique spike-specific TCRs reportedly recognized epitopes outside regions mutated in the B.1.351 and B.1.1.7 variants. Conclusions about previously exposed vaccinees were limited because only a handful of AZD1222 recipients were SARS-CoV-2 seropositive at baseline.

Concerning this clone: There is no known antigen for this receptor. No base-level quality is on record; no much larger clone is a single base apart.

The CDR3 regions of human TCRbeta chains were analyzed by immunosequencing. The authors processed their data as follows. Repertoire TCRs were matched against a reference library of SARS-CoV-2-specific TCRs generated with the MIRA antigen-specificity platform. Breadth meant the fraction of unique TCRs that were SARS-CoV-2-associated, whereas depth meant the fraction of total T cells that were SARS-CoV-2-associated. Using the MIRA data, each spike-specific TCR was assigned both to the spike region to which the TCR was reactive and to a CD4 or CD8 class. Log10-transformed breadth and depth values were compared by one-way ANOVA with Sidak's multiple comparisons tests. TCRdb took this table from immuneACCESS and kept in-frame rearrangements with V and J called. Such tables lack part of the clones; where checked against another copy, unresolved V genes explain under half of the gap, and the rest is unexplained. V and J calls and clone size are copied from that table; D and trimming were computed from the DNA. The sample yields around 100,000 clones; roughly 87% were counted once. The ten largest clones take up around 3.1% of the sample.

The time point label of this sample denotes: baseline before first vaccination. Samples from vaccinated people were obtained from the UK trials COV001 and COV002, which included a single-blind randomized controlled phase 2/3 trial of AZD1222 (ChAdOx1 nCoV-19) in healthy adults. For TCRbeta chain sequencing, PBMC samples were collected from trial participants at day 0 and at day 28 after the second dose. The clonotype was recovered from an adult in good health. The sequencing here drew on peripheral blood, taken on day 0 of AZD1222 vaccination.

The DNA sequence reads TGTGCCAGCCGGGCCGGGACATCTACCTACGAGCAGTACGTC. The encoded protein is CASRAGTSTYEQYV. The rearranged chain carries TRBV21-1 and TRBJ2-7; the table's D call of TRBD1 was not tested on the DNA. TRBV21-1 is described as a pseudogene. The CDR3 measures 14 amino acids from cysteine to valine. Left in the record is the CDR3 DNA by itself, 42 bases read in frame from the first base.